The 31 T cell receptor beta chains below were found in one sample sequenced in a study of T cell changes during pregnancy in multiple sclerosis. Repertoires were generated with immunoSEQ multiplex PCR, while TCRdb's copy carries only in-frame clones and drops some. The sample lists some 74,000 clones, over 85% occurring once. This material consisted of peripheral blood, taken after pregnancy. The receptors derive from a female donor in good health, enrolled as a control in a pregnancy study.

J is TRBJ1-2 and V is TRBV19; tentative D call: TRBD1 (5 bases). The CDR3 covers 15 residues. The V gene's germline CDR1 is LNHDA and CDR2 SQIVND (reference sequence). The V end was cut by 3 bases, the J end by 1 base, with 12 bases between. CDR3 region: CASSMSLGGNYGYTF. The CDR3 region has the DNA TGTGCCAGTAGTATGTCCTTGGGGGGTAACTATGGCTACACCTTC.

The V and J genes are TRBV4-1 and TRBJ2-5; the match to TRBD2 covers 8 bases. The germline V gene has CDR1 MGHRA and CDR2 YSYEKL. The CDR3 runs 17 residues. After removal of 4 bases from V and 4 bases from J, the junction contained 14 bases not matched to a gene. The CDR3 bases are TGCGCCAGCAGCCCCATAGCGGGGCGAGGGAGAGGAGAGACCCAGTACTTC. It encodes CASSPIAGRGRGETQYF.

The chain couples TRBV18 to TRBJ2-4; 9 nucleotides line up with TRBD1. With 2 bases clipped from V and 7 bases from J, the junction kept 9 bases outside the gene matches. The CDR3 runs to 16 residues. Germline V gives CDR1 KGHSH, CDR2 LQKENI. The CDR3 spells CASSPYWGQGDNIQYF. The CDR3 DNA reads as TGTGCCAGCTCACCATACTGGGGACAGGGTGATAACATTCAGTACTTC.

This chain links TRBV10-2 with TRBJ1-3, with 7 positions matching TRBD1. J lost 2 bases, V lost 6 bases, and 4 bases had no gene match. CDR1 and CDR2 (germline): WSHSY, SAAADI. The CDR3 is 14 residues long. The CDR3 region is CASRDTGAGNTIYF. CDR3 DNA: TGCGCCAGCAGAGATACAGGGGCTGGAAACACCATATATTTT.

The V call is TRBV9, the J call TRBJ2-5; 11 bases fit TRBD1. The CDR3 runs 16 residues. The trim removed 0 bases at V and 4 bases at J, leaving 5 bases unmatched. Looked up from germline, CDR1 is SGDLS and CDR2 is YYNGEE. DNA for the CDR3: TGTGCCAGCAGCGTAGCTGGACAGGGGGCGCGAGAGACCCAGTACTTC. Translated, it gives CASSVAGQGARETQYF.

The chain recombines TRBV12-1 with TRBJ2-4; TRBD2 reflects the table's D call only, with no check against the DNA. TRBV12-1 is a recognized pseudogene. CDR3 length: 15 amino acids. The CDR3 loop reads CASSLIRGDKNIQYF. CDR3 nucleotides: TGTGCCAGCAGCTTGATTCGGGGGGACAAAAACATTCAGTACTTC.

The genes are TRBV7-9 and TRBJ2-1, with TRBD1 matching over 8 bases. The CDR3 totals 15 residues. Germline CDR1 SEHNR, CDR2 FQNEAQ (reference sequence). V was pared by 4 bases and J by 4 bases, with 6 bases of the junction left unmatched. CDR3 protein: CASSSGQDNYNEQFF. The CDR3 bases are TGTGCCAGCAGCTCGGGACAGGATAATTACAATGAGCAGTTCTTC. Filled out from reference TRBV7-9 and TRBJ2-1, the complete variable domain reads DTGVSQNPRHKITKRGQNVTFRCDPISEHNRLYWYRQTLGQGPEFLTYFQNEAQLEKSRLLSDRFSAERPKGSFSTLEIQRTEQGDSAMYLCASSSGQDNYNEQFFGPGTRLTVL.

The rearrangement links TRBV29-1 to TRBJ2-1, with unresolved D. This CDR3 has 14 amino acids. Trimming left V 6 bases short and J 5 bases short, with 17 bases between. Germline values: CDR1 SQVTM, CDR2 ANQGSEA. CDR3 in amino acids: CSVEWAHLDNEQFF. The CDR3 DNA reads TGCAGCGTAGAATGGGCCCATCTGGACAATGAGCAGTTCTTC.

The rearrangement joins TRBV28 to TRBJ1-6; 7 bases are a match to TRBD1. This CDR3 is built from 14 residues. Trimming took 6 bases from V and 5 from J; bases not matched to a gene: 4. Germline assignment: CDR1 MDHEN and CDR2 SYDVKM. Here the CDR3 DNA reads TGTGCCAGCAGGGAAGACAGGGATAATTCACCCCTCCACTTT. It codes for CASREDRDNSPLHF.

This sequence joins TRBV7-3 and TRBJ2-3; 9 bases fit TRBD1. Trimming cost V 5 bases and J 3 bases; bases outside gene matches: 3. Germline-derived CDR1 and CDR2 are SGHTA and FQGTGA. The CDR3 is 14 amino acids. The CDR3 here is CASSPGTGTDTQYF. The CDR3 nucleotides read TGTGCCAGCAGCCCCGGGACAGGGACAGATACGCAGTATTTT.

This clone was seen just once. This chain joins TRBV15 and TRBJ2-7; D remains ambiguous. Germline V gene data show CDR1 as LNHNV and CDR2 as YYDKDF (reference sequence). V was shortened by 5 bases and J by 2 bases, with 10 bases between the two germline ends. CDR3 length equals 13 residues. The CDR3 spells CATSEARTYEQYF. CDR3 in DNA: TGTGCCACCAGCGAGGCACGGACCTACGAGCAGTACTTC.

Here the CDR3 DNA reads TGTGCCAGCAGCTTCCAGCGGGGGGTAACGAATGAGCAGTTCTTC. This translates into CASSFQRGVTNEQFF. The chain joins TRBV5-4 to TRBJ2-1; the match to TRBD2 covers 9 bases. The V and J ends lost 2 bases and 7 bases, in that order; junction bases with no gene match: 7. Germline V gene sequence: CDR1 SGHNT, CDR2 YYREEE (reference sequence). The CDR3 covers 15 residues.

V is TRBV9 and J is TRBJ2-3; 12 bases are a match to TRBD2. Germline V gene data show CDR1 as SGDLS and CDR2 as YYNGEE. This CDR3 comprises 17 residues. The junction had 7 bases not matched to a gene; V was cut back by 0 bases and J by 5 bases. The DNA for the CDR3 is TGTGCCAGCAGCGTAGGACTAGCGGGAGCTCCCGGAGATACGCAGTATTTT. Translation gives CASSVGLAGAPGDTQYF. The whole variable domain, remainder taken from reference TRBV9 and TRBJ2-3, is DSGVTQTPKHLITATGQRVTLRCSPRSGDLSVYWYQQSLDQGLQFLIQYYNGEERAKGNILERFSAQQFPDLHSELNLSSLELGDSALYFCASSVGLAGAPGDTQYFGPGTRLTVL.

The chain couples TRBV28 to TRBJ1-5; D unclear. The CDR3 totals 15 residues. Trimming took 6 bases from V and 6 from J, leaving 18 bases between them. The germline V gene encodes CDR1 MDHEN and CDR2 SYDVKM. The CDR3 sequence is CASRYRLDGFQPQHF. CDR3 DNA sequence: TGTGCCAGCAGGTATAGACTGGATGGTTTTCAGCCCCAGCATTTT.

The rearrangement links TRBV5-5 to TRBJ1-2; TRBD1 is a possible D gene (6 bases). The germline CDR1 and CDR2 sequences are SGHKS and YYEKEE (reference sequence). With 3 bases removed from V and 8 bases from J, the gap between germline ends came to 11 bases. The CDR3 has 12 amino acids. For the CDR3, the DNA is TGTGCCAGCAGCTCACAGGGTTGGGGCTACACCTTC. It yields the protein CASSSQGWGYTF.

Written as DNA, the CDR3 is TGCGCCAGCACCAAGGGCAGGGGCCACGAGCAGTACTTC. It encodes CASTKGRGHEQYF. The chain combines TRBV23-1 with TRBJ2-7; the D gene is possibly TRBD1 (6 bases). TRBV23-1 is reported as an ORF; its role is uncertain. Trimming took 7 bases from V and 5 from J, leaving 15 bases between them. The CDR3 is made up of 13 amino acids.

About this clone: Other nucleotide sequences from this sample produce the same CDR3. The chain recombines TRBV7-9 with TRBJ2-1; the D gene is possibly TRBD1 (6 bases). Per germline, CDR1 SEHNR and CDR2 FQNEAQ (reference sequence). The V gene lost 0 bases and the J gene lost 6 bases, with 6 bases spanning the gap. The CDR3 spans 13 residues. The CDR3 loop is CASSLAGANEQFF. Written as DNA, the CDR3 is TGTGCCAGCAGCTTAGCGGGGGCCAATGAGCAGTTCTTC.

The chain links TRBV29-1 to TRBJ1-2, with D possibly being TRBD1 (5 bases). The CDR3 runs to 12 residues. CDR1 SQVTM and CDR2 ANQGSEA come from the germline V gene. Trimming stripped 4 bases from V and 8 bases from J, with 14 bases between. Here the CDR3 DNA reads TGCAGCGTTGTAGAGGGGCACGGAGGCTACACCTTC. This codes for CSVVEGHGGYTF.

The chain has TRBV27 and TRBJ1-6, with 11 nucleotides matching TRBD1. This CDR3 comprises 14 residues. The V segment lost 7 bases and the J segment 10 bases; nucleotides outside the gene matches: 6. The germline V gene has CDR1 MNHEY and CDR2 SMNVEV (reference sequence). The CDR3, as DNA: TGTGCCAGCACAGGGGGGACAGGGGGATCACCCCTCCACTTT. Protein product: CASTGGTGGSPLHF.

The rearrangement uses TRBV29-1 and TRBJ2-1; TRBD2 matches at 8 bases. This CDR3 has 14 residues. V was clipped by 6 bases and J by 6 bases; unmatched bases: 10. Per the germline V gene, CDR1 is SQVTM and CDR2 is ANQGSEA. CDR3 DNA: TGCAGCGTGGGCACTAGCGGAAAGCCCAATGAGCAGTTCTTC. It encodes CSVGTSGKPNEQFF.

This chain links TRBV14 with TRBJ1-4; no clear D gene. Germline assignment: CDR1 SGHDN and CDR2 FVKESK. There are 12 residues in the CDR3. Trimming cost V 4 bases and J 7 bases, with 7 bases left between them. The CDR3 DNA reads TGTGCCAGCAGCCTTAAGAGTGAAAAACTGTTTTTT. Protein product: CASSLKSEKLFF.

This clone was detected a few times. CDR3 sequence reads: CASSLLWTSEYEQYF. Written as DNA, the CDR3 is TGCGCCAGCAGCCTCCTATGGACTAGCGAGTACGAGCAGTACTTC. The gene calls are TRBV4-3 and TRBJ2-7; 9 bases align to TRBD2. Germline CDR1 and CDR2: LGHNA and YSLEER. The junction had 8 bases not matched to a gene; V was cut back by 4 bases and J by 4 bases. CDR3 length: 15 residues.

The rearrangement uses TRBV9 and TRBJ2-1; tentatively, D is TRBD2 (7 bases). The CDR3 sequence is 16 residues long. The V end was cut by 0 bases, the J end by 4 bases, with 14 bases between. The V gene's germline CDR1 is SGDLS and CDR2 YYNGEE. CDR3 DNA: TGTGCCAGCAGCGTAGTAGGGGGAGGGCTGTACAATGAGCAGTTCTTC. It yields the protein CASSVVGGGLYNEQFF.

J is TRBJ1-1 and V is TRBV9; D uncertain. Trimming shortened V by 2 bases and J by 3 bases, and 11 bases separated the two germline ends. Germline assignment: CDR1 SGDLS and CDR2 YYNGEE. The CDR3 covers 14 residues. CDR3 DNA: TGTGCCAGCAGCGTCAGCTCGAGGGACACTGAAGCTTTCTTT. It encodes CASSVSSRDTEAFF.

Written as DNA, the CDR3 is TGTGCCAGCAGTTTCCCCGCGCGGACAGCAAACTATGGCTACACCTTC. It yields the protein CASSFPARTANYGYTF. The V and J genes are TRBV28 and TRBJ1-2; D might be TRBD1 (6 bases). V lost 3 bases and J lost 2, with 16 bases in between. CDR1 is MDHEN, CDR2 SYDVKM, per germline. The CDR3 is 16 amino acids.

The chain joins TRBV30 to TRBJ2-1; unclear D gene. CDR1 is GTSNPN, CDR2 SVGIG, per germline (reference sequence). This CDR3 is built from 11 residues. Trimming took off 5 bases at V and 3 bases at J, with 5 bases between the two ends. CDR3 sequence (DNA): TGTGCCTGGTACTACTACAATGAGCAGTTCTTC. Translated, it gives CAWYYYNEQFF. Complete variable domain (other parts from reference TRBV30 and TRBJ2-1): SQTIHQWPATLVQPVGSPLSLECTVEGTSNPNLYWYRQAAGRGLQLLFYSVGIGQISSEVPQNLSASRPQDRQFILSSKKLLLSDSGFYLCAWYYYNEQFFGPGTRLTVL.

V gene TRBV4-1 combines with J gene TRBJ2-3, with 7 bases that match TRBD2. This CDR3 is built from 16 residues. V was pared by 0 bases and J by 5 bases, with 8 bases of the junction left unmatched. Germline CDR1 is MGHRA and CDR2 is YSYEKL. The CDR3 protein is CASSQEGLAVGDTQYF. CDR3 in DNA: TGCGCCAGCAGCCAAGAGGGGCTAGCGGTGGGAGATACGCAGTATTTT.

The chain has TRBV9 and TRBJ2-1, with a weak D call TRBD2 (5 bases). The ends were cut back, 3 bases at V and 0 bases at J, with 10 bases in the middle. The germline CDR1 and CDR2 sequences are SGDLS and YYNGEE. The CDR3 sequence is 15 residues long. The CDR3 loop reads CASSEDFPSYNEQFF. CDR3 bases: TGTGCCAGCAGCGAGGACTTCCCCTCCTACAATGAGCAGTTCTTC.

V is TRBV28 and J is TRBJ2-7; a weak D match, TRBD2 (5 bases). Germline loops: CDR1 MDHEN, CDR2 SYDVKM. This CDR3 has 14 amino acids. The V gene lost 2 bases and the J gene lost 4 bases, with 12 bases spanning the gap. Here the CDR3 DNA reads TGTGCCAGCAGTTTAAGGCTAGCTGTATACGAGCAGTACTTC. This gives the protein CASSLRLAVYEQYF.

The chain combines TRBV7-9 with TRBJ1-3, with 7 positions matching TRBD1. CDR3 length: 15 amino acids. Germline V lookup: CDR1 SEHNR, CDR2 FQNEAQ (reference sequence). Losses at the gene ends were 5 bases for V and 0 bases for J; bases not matched to a gene: 4. The CDR3 is CASSRTGYSGNTIYF. The CDR3 region has the DNA TGTGCCAGCAGCCGGACAGGCTACTCTGGAAACACCATATATTTT.

This sequence joins TRBV27 and TRBJ2-1; 9 bases align to TRBD2. The J segment lost 4 bases and the V segment lost 4 bases, leaving 5 bases of the junction unmatched. The CDR3 contains 15 residues. Germline V CDR1 and CDR2: MNHEY, SMNVEV (reference sequence). The CDR3 is CASSSGLAPYNEQFF. CDR3 nucleotides: TGTGCCAGCAGTTCGGGACTAGCTCCATACAATGAGCAGTTCTTC.